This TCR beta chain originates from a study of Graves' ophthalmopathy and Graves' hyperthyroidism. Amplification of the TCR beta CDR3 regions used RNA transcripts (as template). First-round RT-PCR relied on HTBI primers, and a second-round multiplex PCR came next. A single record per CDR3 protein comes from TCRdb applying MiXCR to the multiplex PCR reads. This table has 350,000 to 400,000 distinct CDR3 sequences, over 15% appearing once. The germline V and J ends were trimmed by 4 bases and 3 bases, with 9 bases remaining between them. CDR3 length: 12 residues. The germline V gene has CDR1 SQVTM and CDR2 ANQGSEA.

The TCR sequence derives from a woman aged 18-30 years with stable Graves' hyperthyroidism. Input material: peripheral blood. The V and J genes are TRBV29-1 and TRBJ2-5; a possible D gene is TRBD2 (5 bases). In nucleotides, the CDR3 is TGCAGCGTTGGGACTGGTAAAGAGACCCAGTACTTC. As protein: CSVGTGKETQYF.